The clone carrying this TCR beta chain was observed a handful of times. Its antigen is unknown. Every donor provided roughly 10 milliliters of peripheral blood. This record comes from a study of blood T cells in healthy people across ages. Broader study findings: It was not known whether donors were CMV positive (a possible confounder of expanded clonotype changes).

Then a second PCR, running about 6 to 11 cycles, was carried out with a sample-barcoded 5' primer and a J-beta primer mix. Each of the samples gave a minimum of 3 million paired-end reads that contained CDR3. A single record per CDR3 protein comes from TCRdb applying MiXCR to the 5' RACE reads. Seen here are around 1,800,000 distinct CDR3 sequences, roughly two fifths observed once, and the top ten hold 23%. CDR3 length: 20 amino acids. Germline-derived CDR1 and CDR2 are MNHEY and SVGEGT. Trimming left V 2 bases short and J 3 bases short, with 27 bases between. The rearrangement uses TRBV6-2 or TRBV6-3 and TRBJ2-3; maybe TRBD2 (5 bases). Sequencing input: blood. The origin of this receptor is a human donor in good health. DNA of the CDR3: TGTGCCAGCAGTTACAGGCCCACCAGCGGCCAGGAGCTAGGGACAGATACGCAGTATTTT. Translated: CASSYRPTSGQELGTDTQYF.